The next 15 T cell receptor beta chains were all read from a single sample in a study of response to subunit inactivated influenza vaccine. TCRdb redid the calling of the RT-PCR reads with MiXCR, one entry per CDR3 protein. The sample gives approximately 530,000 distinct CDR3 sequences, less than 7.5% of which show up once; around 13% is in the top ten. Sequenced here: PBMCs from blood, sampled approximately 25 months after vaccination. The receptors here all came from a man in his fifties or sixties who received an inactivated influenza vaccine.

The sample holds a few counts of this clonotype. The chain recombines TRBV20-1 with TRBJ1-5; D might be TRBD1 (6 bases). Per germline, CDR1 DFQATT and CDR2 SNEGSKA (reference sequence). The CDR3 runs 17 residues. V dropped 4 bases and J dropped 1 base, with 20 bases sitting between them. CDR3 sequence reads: CSANTGPWGLSNQPQHF. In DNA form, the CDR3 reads TGCAGTGCTAACACAGGGCCCTGGGGCCTAAGCAATCAGCCCCAGCATTTT.

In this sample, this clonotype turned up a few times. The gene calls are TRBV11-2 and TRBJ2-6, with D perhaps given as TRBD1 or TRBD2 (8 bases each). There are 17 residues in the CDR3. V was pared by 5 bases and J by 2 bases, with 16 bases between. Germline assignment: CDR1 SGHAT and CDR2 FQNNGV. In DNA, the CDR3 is TGTGCCAGCAGCCATAGCGGGACAGGCCCTGGGGCCAACGTCCTGACTTTC. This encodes CASSHSGTGPGANVLTF.

In nucleotides, the CDR3 is TGTGCCAGCAAACCTCTTACAGGGGCCGTTCAGCCCCAGCATTTT. This sequence encodes CASKPLTGAVQPQHF. The chain links TRBV2 to TRBJ1-5; TRBD1 aligns across 7 bases. CDR1 is SNHLY and CDR2 is FYNNEI in the germline V gene. V lost 7 bases to trimming and J lost 6 bases; unmatched junction nucleotides: 12. The CDR3 sequence is 15 residues long.

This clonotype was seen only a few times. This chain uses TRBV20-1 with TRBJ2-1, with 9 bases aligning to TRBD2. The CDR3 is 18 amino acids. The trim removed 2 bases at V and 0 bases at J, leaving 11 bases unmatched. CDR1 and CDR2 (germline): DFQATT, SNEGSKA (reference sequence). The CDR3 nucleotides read TGCAGTGCTAGACCGGGACTAGCCCTACCCCGCTCCTACAATGAGCAGTTCTTC. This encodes CSARPGLALPRSYNEQFF.

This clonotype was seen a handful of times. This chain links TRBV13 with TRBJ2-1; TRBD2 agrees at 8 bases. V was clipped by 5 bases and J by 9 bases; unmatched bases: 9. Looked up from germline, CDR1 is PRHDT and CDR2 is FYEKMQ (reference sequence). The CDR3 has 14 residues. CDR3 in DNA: TGTGCCAGCAGCACTCGGGGGGGCAGGGGTGAGCAGTTCTTC. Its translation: CASSTRGGRGEQFF.

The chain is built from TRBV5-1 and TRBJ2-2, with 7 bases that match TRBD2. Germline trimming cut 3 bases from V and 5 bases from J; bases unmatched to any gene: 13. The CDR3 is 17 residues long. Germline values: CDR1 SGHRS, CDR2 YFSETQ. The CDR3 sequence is CASSSGLKTGVTGELFF. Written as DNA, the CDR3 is TGCGCCAGCAGCTCGGGACTAAAAACCGGGGTGACCGGGGAGCTGTTTTTT.

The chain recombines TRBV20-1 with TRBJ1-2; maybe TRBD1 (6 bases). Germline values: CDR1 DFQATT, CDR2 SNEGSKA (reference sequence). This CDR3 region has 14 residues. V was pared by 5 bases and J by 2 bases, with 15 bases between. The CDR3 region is CSAGGGVQNYGYTF. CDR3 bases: TGCAGTGCTGGAGGGGGGGTACAGAACTATGGCTACACCTTC.

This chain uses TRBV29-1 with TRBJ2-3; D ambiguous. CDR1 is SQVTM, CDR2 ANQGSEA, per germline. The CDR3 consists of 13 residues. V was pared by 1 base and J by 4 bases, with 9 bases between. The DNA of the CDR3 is TGCAGCGTTGAAGGTGCGTCCCCAGATACGCAGTATTTT. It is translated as CSVEGASPDTQYF.

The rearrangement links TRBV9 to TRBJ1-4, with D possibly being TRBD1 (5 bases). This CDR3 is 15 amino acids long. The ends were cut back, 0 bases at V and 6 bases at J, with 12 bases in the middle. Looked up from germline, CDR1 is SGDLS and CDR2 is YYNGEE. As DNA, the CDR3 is TGTGCCAGCAGCGTAGGTGTCGCCAGGGATGAAAAACTGTTTTTT. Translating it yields CASSVGVARDEKLFF.

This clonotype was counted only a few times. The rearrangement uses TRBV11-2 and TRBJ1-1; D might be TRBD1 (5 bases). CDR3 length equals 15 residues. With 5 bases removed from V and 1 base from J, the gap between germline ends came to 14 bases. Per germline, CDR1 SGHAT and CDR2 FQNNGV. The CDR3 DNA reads TGTGCCAGCAGCCCAGAGGAGGGGTGGAACACTGAAGCTTTCTTT. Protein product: CASSPEEGWNTEAFF.

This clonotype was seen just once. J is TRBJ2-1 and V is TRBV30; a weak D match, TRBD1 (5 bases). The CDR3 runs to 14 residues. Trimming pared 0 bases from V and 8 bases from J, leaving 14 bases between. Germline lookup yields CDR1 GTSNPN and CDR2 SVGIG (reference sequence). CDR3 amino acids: CAWSVSRVKDEQFF. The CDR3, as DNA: TGTGCCTGGAGTGTATCCAGGGTCAAGGATGAGCAGTTCTTC.

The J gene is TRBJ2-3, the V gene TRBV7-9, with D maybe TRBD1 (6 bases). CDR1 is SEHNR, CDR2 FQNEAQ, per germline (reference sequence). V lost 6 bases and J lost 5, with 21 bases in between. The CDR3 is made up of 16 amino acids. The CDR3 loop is CASREGGAGVRDTQYF. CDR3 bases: TGTGCCAGCAGGGAAGGAGGAGCAGGGGTCCGAGATACGCAGTATTTT.

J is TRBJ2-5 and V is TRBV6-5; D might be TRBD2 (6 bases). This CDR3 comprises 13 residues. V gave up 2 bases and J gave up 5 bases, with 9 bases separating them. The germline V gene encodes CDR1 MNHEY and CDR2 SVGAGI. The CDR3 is CASSYDGGETQYF. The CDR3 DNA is TGTGCCAGCAGTTACGATGGGGGGGAGACCCAGTACTTC.

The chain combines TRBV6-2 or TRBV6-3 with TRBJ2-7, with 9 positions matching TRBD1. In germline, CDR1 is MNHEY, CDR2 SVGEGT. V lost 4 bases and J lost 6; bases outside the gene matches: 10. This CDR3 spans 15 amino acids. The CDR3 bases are TGTGCCAGCAGTTTCCCCGGGACAGGGACAGGCGAGCAGTACTTC. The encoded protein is CASSFPGTGTGEQYF.

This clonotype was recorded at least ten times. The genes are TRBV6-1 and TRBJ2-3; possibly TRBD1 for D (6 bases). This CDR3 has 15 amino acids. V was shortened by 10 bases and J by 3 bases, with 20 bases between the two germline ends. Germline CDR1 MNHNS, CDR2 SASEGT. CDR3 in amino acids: CAIDEKQGLTDTQYF. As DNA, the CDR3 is TGTGCCATCGATGAAAAACAGGGCTTGACAGATACGCAGTATTTT.